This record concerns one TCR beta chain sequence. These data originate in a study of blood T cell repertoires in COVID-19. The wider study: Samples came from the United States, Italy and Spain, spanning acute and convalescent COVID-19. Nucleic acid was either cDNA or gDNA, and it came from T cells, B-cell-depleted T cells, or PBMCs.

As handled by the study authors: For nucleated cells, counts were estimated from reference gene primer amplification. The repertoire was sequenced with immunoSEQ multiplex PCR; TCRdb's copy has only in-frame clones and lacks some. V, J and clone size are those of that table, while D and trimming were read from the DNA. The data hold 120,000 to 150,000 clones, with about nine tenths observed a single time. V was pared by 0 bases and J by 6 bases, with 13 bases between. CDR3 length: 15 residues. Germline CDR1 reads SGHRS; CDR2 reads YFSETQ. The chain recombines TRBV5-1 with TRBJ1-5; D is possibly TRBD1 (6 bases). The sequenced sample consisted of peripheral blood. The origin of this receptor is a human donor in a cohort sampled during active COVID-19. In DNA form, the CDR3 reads TGCGCCAGCAGCTTGGGTCCTGGGGGCTCTCAGCCCCAGCATTTT. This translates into CASSLGPGGSQPQHF.